These 19 T cell receptor beta chains were all obtained from the same sample, sequenced in a study of shared clonotypes between healthy human individuals. Positive CCR7 selection of CD45RO-negative cells yielded the naive CD8 cells, and terminally differentiated effector memory CD45RA+ cells were excluded. Sequencing used immunoSEQ multiplex PCR; TCRdb keeps in-frame clones, though not all of them. The table shows millions of clones, with under 95% occurring only once. Sequencing was performed on naive CD8+ T cells from PBMCs. These receptors all come from a man between 18 and 35 years old in good health. Some clones in this sample may be carry-over from other donors' samples.

The V and J genes are TRBV9 and TRBJ2-7; D may be TRBD1 or TRBD2 (5 bases each). Per germline, CDR1 SGDLS and CDR2 YYNGEE. V lost 2 bases to trimming and J lost 2 bases, with 14 bases between them. The length of the CDR3 is 15 residues. In DNA, the CDR3 is TGTGCCAGCAGCGTGGGGCGGGCTGGGGCCTACGAGCAGTACTTC. Translated: CASSVGRAGAYEQYF.

The V gene is TRBV7-2, the J gene TRBJ2-6; possibly TRBD1 for D (6 bases). Trimming left V 0 bases short and J 2 bases short, with 11 bases between. The germline gives CDR1 SGHTA, CDR2 FQGNSA. This CDR3 region has 17 residues. The CDR3 protein is CASSLAAGAAGANVLTF. In DNA, the CDR3 is TGTGCCAGCAGCTTAGCGGCAGGGGCTGCTGGGGCCAACGTCCTGACTTTC. Full variable domain (remainder filled in from reference TRBV7-2 and TRBJ2-6): GAGVSQSPSNKVTEKGKDVELRCDPISGHTALYWYRQSLGQGLEFLIYFQGNSAPDKSGLPSDRFSAERTGGSVSTLTIQRTQQEDSAVYLCASSLAAGAAGANVLTFGAGSRLTVL.

The V call is TRBV6-6, the J call TRBJ1-3; D unclear. Trimming removed 2 bases at V and 4 bases at J, with 3 bases between. The CDR3 is made up of 12 amino acids. CDR1 MNHNY and CDR2 SVGAGI come from the germline V gene (reference sequence). CDR3 nucleotides: TGTGCCAGCAGTTACGAGGGAAACACCATATATTTT. It encodes CASSYEGNTIYF.

The chain is built from TRBV15 and TRBJ2-7, with TRBD2 matching over 7 bases. Per germline, CDR1 LNHNV and CDR2 YYDKDF (reference sequence). CDR3 length equals 17 residues. V dropped 4 bases and J dropped 7; count of bases not matched to a gene: 19. The CDR3 loop is CATSTPYRSREKNEQYF. In DNA form, the CDR3 reads TGTGCCACCAGCACACCCTACCGTTCGCGGGAGAAGAATGAGCAGTACTTC.

V and J are TRBV25-1 and TRBJ1-1, with TRBD1 matching over 8 bases. The germline gives CDR1 MGHDK, CDR2 SYGVNS. V shed 6 bases and J 3 bases; nucleotides not matched to a gene: 3. The CDR3 has 13 amino acids. Here the CDR3 reads CASSNRGYTEAFF. CDR3 bases: TGTGCCAGCAGCAACAGGGGGTACACTGAAGCTTTCTTT.

The V gene is TRBV5-1, the J gene TRBJ2-7; 7 bases map to TRBD2. This CDR3 comprises 16 residues. Per the germline V gene, CDR1 is SGHRS and CDR2 is YFSETQ. The V gene end was trimmed by 5 bases and the J gene end by 3 bases; junction bases not matched to a gene: 14. The DNA for the CDR3 is TGCGCCAGCAGTGAACTGAGGTTAGCGGGCTACTACGAGCAGTACTTC. It yields the protein CASSELRLAGYYEQYF. The variable domain in full, with the rest retrieved from reference TRBV5-1 and TRBJ2-7, is KAGVTQTPRYLIKTRGQQVTLSCSPISGHRSVSWYQQTPGQGLQFLFEYFSETQRNKGNFPGRFSGRQFSNSRSEMNVSTLELGDSALYLCASSELRLAGYYEQYFGPGTRLTVT.

The rearrangement links TRBV7-2 to TRBJ2-5; D unclear. Trimming cost V 3 bases and J 4 bases, with 15 bases left between them. CDR1 SGHTA and CDR2 FQGNSA come from the germline V gene. This CDR3 is 15 amino acids long. CDR3 sequence reads: CASSFGPGLAETQYF. In DNA, the CDR3 is TGTGCCAGCAGCTTTGGCCCGGGCCTGGCAGAGACCCAGTACTTC.

This clone appeared a single time. The CDR3 sequence is CSALGGMAGGYTF. The CDR3 bases are TGCAGCGCCCTCGGGGGGATGGCAGGAGGCTACACCTTC. The chain has TRBV29-1 and TRBJ1-2, with D maybe TRBD1 (5 bases). The CDR3 runs to 13 residues. The germline V and J ends were trimmed by 7 bases and 8 bases, with 20 bases remaining between them. The V gene's germline CDR1 is SQVTM and CDR2 ANQGSEA.

This chain joins TRBV9 and TRBJ2-7; perhaps TRBD1 as D (5 bases). CDR1 is SGDLS and CDR2 is YYNGEE in the germline V gene. Trimming left V 0 bases short and J 5 bases short, with 18 bases between. The CDR3 spans 16 residues. In nucleotides, the CDR3 is TGTGCCAGCAGCGTAGCTCCAGGGCCGGCCCCGGACGAGCAGTACTTC. Amino acids: CASSVAPGPAPDEQYF.

This chain connects TRBV13 to TRBJ2-1; TRBD1 or TRBD2 may be the D gene (5 bases each). Germline V lookup: CDR1 PRHDT, CDR2 FYEKMQ (reference sequence). This CDR3 is 15 amino acids long. Trimming cost V 5 bases and J 0 bases, with 11 bases left between them. CDR3 nucleotides: TGTGCCAGCAGCCAAGGGACGGACTCCTACAATGAGCAGTTCTTC. Its protein product is CASSQGTDSYNEQFF.

V usage is TRBV7-9 and J usage is TRBJ2-7; D unclear. The ends were cut back, 4 bases at V and 4 bases at J, with 14 bases in the middle. CDR1 SEHNR and CDR2 FQNEAQ come from the germline V gene (reference sequence). The CDR3 totals 14 residues. CDR3: CASSSTAETYEQYF. DNA for the CDR3: TGTGCCAGCAGCTCGACGGCGGAAACTTACGAGCAGTACTTC. Together with reference TRBV7-9 and TRBJ2-7, the CDR3 gives the full variable domain: DTGVSQNPRHKITKRGQNVTFRCDPISEHNRLYWYRQTLGQGPEFLTYFQNEAQLEKSRLLSDRFSAERPKGSFSTLEIQRTEQGDSAMYLCASSSTAETYEQYFGPGTRLTVT.

This rearrangement joins TRBV4-3 to TRBJ1-2; unclear D gene. Per germline, CDR1 LGHNA and CDR2 YSLEER. The CDR3 totals 15 residues. V lost 0 bases and J 0 bases, leaving 8 bases between the germline ends. The DNA of the CDR3 is TGCGCCAGCAGCCAAGACCGGGTCACTAACTATGGCTACACCTTC. Protein product: CASSQDRVTNYGYTF.

This clone was recorded only once. The J gene is TRBJ2-7, the V gene TRBV7-9; 7 nucleotides align to TRBD1. From germline, CDR1 is SEHNR and CDR2 FQNEAQ (reference sequence). The CDR3 loop spans 18 amino acids. Trimming at V came to 5 bases and at J to 3 bases, leaving 19 bases not matched to a gene. The CDR3 region has the DNA TGTGCCAGCAGCCCGACCGGGACAGCCTGGACCCCCGGCTACGAGCAGTACTTC. This gives the protein CASSPTGTAWTPGYEQYF.

CDR3 sequence reads: CASSPLAGGVAGELFF. CDR3 DNA: TGTGCCAGCAGCCCGCTAGCGGGAGGTGTCGCCGGGGAGCTGTTTTTT. The chain is built from TRBV7-6 and TRBJ2-2; 11 nucleotides agree with TRBD2. This CDR3 contains 16 residues. The J segment lost 6 bases and the V segment lost 5 bases, leaving 8 bases of the junction unmatched. Germline V gene sequence: CDR1 SGHVS, CDR2 FNYEAQ. The variable domain in full, with the rest retrieved from reference TRBV7-6 and TRBJ2-2, is GAGVSQSPRYKVTKRGQDVALRCDPISGHVSLYWYRQALGQGPEFLTYFNYEAQQDKSGLPNDRFSAERPEGSISTLTIQRTEQRDSAMYRCASSPLAGGVAGELFFGEGSRLTVL.

The chain employs TRBV11-2 and TRBJ2-1; D gene uncertain. CDR3 length equals 12 residues. Germline CDR1 and CDR2: SGHAT and FQNNGV. V lost 1 base to trimming and J lost 9 bases, with 7 bases between them. CDR3 sequence reads: CASSLGRTEQFF. CDR3 coding DNA: TGTGCCAGCAGCTTAGGGCGAACTGAGCAGTTCTTC. Full variable domain (remainder filled in from reference TRBV11-2 and TRBJ2-1): EAGVAQSPRYKIIEKRQSVAFWCNPISGHATLYWYQQILGQGPKLLIQFQNNGVVDDSQLPKDRFSAERLKGVDSTLKIQPAKLEDSAVYLCASSLGRTEQFFGPGTRLTVL.

The chain's CDR3 is CASSVVGSGTYEQYF. In nucleotides, the CDR3 is TGTGCCAGCAGCGTAGTAGGTAGTGGTACCTACGAGCAGTACTTC. The rearrangement joins TRBV9 to TRBJ2-7; no definite D call. The germline V gene encodes CDR1 SGDLS and CDR2 YYNGEE. V gave up 0 bases and J gave up 2 bases, with 12 bases separating them. This CDR3 is 15 amino acids long. The full variable domain, in which reference TRBV9 and TRBJ2-7 provide the parts outside the CDR3, is DSGVTQTPKHLITATGQRVTLRCSPRSGDLSVYWYQQSLDQGLQFLIQYYNGEERAKGNILERFSAQQFPDLHSELNLSSLELGDSALYFCASSVVGSGTYEQYFGPGTRLTVT.

The chain couples TRBV7-2 to TRBJ1-3; TRBD1 matches at 8 bases. CDR1 and CDR2 from the germline V gene are SGHTA and FQGNSA. CDR3 length: 16 amino acids. The V and J ends lost 5 bases and 4 bases, in that order; junction bases with no gene match: 10. CDR3 loop: CASSERWTGKGNTIYF. CDR3 sequence (DNA): TGTGCCAGCAGCGAACGGTGGACAGGGAAAGGAAACACCATATATTTT.

The chain couples TRBV5-1 to TRBJ2-5, with TRBD2 matching over 11 bases. The germline V gene has CDR1 SGHRS and CDR2 YFSETQ. J lost 1 base, V lost 0 bases, and 5 bases had no gene match. CDR3 length: 17 residues. CDR3 in amino acids: CASSLEASGRLQETQYF. The CDR3 DNA follows: TGCGCCAGCAGCTTGGAGGCTAGCGGGAGGCTCCAAGAGACCCAGTACTTC.

This chain connects TRBV6-6 to TRBJ2-1, with D unclear. V was trimmed by 4 bases and J by 7 bases, leaving 17 bases between them. The CDR3 loop spans 15 amino acids. Germline V gene sequence: CDR1 MNHNY, CDR2 SVGAGI (reference sequence). The CDR3 sequence is CASSSLGGPGNEQFF. DNA for the CDR3: TGTGCCAGCAGTTCCCTTGGCGGACCTGGGAATGAGCAGTTCTTC.